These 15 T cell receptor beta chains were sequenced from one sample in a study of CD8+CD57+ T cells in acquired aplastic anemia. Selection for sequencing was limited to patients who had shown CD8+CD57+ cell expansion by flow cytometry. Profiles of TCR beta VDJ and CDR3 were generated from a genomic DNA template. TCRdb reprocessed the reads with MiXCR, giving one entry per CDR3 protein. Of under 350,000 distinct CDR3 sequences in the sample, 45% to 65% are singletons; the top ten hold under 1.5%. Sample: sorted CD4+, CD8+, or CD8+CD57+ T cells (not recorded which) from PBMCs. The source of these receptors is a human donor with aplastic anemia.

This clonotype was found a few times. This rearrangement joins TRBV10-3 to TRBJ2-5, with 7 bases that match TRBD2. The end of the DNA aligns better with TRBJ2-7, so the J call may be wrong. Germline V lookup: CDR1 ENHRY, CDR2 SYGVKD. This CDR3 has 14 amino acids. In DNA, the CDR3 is TGTGCCACCGGGCCCCCCGGGACTACCTACGAGCAGTACTTC. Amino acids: CATGPPGTTYEQYF.

The CDR3 DNA sequence: TGTGCCAGCACCCCGGGACCGTGGGGCTACACCTTC. The encoded protein is CASTPGPWGYTF. This chain links TRBV6-2 or TRBV6-3 with TRBJ1-2, with D possibly being TRBD1 (5 bases). Germline V gene lookup returns CDR1 MNHEY and CDR2 SVGEGT. CDR3 length: 12 amino acids. Trimming left V 7 bases short and J 8 bases short, with 14 bases between.

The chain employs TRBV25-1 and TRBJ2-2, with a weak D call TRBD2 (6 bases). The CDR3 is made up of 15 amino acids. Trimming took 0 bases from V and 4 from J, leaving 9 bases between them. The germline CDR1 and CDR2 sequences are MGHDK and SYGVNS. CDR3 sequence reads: CASSEYREPTGELFF. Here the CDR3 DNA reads TGTGCCAGCAGTGAATACCGGGAGCCCACCGGGGAGCTGTTTTTT.

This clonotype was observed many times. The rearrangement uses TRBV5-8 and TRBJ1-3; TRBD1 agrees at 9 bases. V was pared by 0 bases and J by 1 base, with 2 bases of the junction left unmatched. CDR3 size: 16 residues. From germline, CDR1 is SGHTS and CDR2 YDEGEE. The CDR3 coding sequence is TGTGCCAGCAGCTTGGGAGGGACAGGGTCTGGAAACACCATATATTTT. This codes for CASSLGGTGSGNTIYF.

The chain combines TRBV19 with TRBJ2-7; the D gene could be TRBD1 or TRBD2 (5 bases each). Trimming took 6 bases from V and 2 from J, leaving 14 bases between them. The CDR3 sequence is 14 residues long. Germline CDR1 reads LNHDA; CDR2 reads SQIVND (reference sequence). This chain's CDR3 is CASRPGQEAYEQYF. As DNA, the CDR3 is TGTGCCAGTAGGCCGGGGCAGGAGGCCTACGAGCAGTACTTC.

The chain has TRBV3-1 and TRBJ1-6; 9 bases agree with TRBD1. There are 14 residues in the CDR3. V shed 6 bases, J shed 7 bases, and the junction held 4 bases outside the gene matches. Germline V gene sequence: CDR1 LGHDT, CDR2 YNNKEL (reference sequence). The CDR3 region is CASSGTGYNSPLHF. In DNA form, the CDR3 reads TGTGCCAGCAGTGGGACAGGGTACAATTCACCCCTCCACTTT.

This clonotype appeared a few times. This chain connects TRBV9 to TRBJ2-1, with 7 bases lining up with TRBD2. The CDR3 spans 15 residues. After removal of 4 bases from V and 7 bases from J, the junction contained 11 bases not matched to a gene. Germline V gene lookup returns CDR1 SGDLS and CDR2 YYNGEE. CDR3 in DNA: TGTGCCAGCAGCCACTCGGGCGGGAGATTGAATGAGCAGTTCTTC. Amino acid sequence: CASSHSGGRLNEQFF.

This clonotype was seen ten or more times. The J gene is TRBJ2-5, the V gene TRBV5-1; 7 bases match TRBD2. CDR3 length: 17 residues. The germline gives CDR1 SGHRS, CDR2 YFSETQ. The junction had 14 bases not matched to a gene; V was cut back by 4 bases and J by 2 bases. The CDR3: CASSPGGGSLGQETQYF. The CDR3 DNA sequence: TGCGCCAGCAGCCCGGGCGGGGGTAGCTTGGGGCAAGAGACCCAGTACTTC.

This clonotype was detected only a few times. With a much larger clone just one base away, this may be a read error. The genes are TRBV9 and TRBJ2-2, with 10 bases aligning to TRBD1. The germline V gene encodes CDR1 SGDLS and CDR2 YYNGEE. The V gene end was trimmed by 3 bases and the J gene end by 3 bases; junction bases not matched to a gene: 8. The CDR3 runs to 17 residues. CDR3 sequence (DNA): TGTGCCAGCAGCGCGGGGAGGACAGGGGGGGACACCGGGGAGCTGTTTTTT. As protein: CASSAGRTGGDTGELFF.

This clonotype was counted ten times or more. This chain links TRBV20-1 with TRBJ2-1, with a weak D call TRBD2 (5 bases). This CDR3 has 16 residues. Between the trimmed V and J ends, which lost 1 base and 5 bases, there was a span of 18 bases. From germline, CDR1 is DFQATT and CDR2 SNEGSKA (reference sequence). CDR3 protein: CSARANFLTGNNEQFF. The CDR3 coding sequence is TGCAGTGCTAGAGCTAACTTTCTTACGGGAAACAATGAGCAGTTCTTC.

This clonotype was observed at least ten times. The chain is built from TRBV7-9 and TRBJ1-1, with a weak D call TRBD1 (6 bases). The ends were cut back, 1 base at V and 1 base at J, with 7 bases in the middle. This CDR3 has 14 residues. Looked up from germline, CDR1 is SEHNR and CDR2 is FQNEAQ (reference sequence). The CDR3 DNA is TGTGCCAGCAGCTTAGAGACAGGGAACACTGAAGCTTTCTTT. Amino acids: CASSLETGNTEAFF.

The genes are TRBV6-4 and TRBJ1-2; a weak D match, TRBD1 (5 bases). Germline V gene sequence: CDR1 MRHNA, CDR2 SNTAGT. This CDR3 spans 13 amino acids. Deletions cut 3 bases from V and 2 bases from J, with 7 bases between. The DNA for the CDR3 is TGTGCCAGCAGTGAGACAGCAAACTATGGCTACACCTTC. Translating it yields CASSETANYGYTF.

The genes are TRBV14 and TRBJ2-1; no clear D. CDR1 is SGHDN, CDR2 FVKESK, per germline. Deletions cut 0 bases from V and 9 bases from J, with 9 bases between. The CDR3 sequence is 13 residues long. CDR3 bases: TGTGCCAGCAGCCAAGATTTCCTCACTGAGCAGTTCTTC. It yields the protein CASSQDFLTEQFF. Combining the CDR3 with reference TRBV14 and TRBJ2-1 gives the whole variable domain EAGVTQFPSHSVIEKGQTVTLRCDPISGHDNLYWYRRVMGKEIKFLLHFVKESKQDESGMPNNRFLAERTGGTYSTLKVQPAELEDSGVYFCASSQDFLTEQFFGPGTRLTVL.

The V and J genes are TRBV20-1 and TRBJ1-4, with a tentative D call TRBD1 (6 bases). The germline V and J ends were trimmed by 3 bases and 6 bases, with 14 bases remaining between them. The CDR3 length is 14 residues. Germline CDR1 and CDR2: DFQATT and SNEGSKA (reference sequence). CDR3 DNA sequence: TGCAGTGCTAGGGAGGACAGCCCATATGAAAAACTGTTTTTT. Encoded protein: CSAREDSPYEKLFF.

CDR3 DNA sequence: TGTGCCAGCATTAGTGGGGGGCGACTAGGAAATAACGAGCAGTACTTC. This codes for CASISGGRLGNNEQYF. V is TRBV6-5 and J is TRBJ2-7; D might be TRBD1 or TRBD2, each matching 6 bases. Per germline, CDR1 MNHEY and CDR2 SVGAGI. V lost 7 bases, J lost 5 bases, and 24 bases lay in between. The length of the CDR3 is 16 residues.